Described below is a single TCR beta chain sequence and its context. The data belong to a study of cytomegalovirus exposure and HLA in healthy donors. The CDR3 has 13 amino acids. V lost 0 bases to trimming and J lost 5 bases, with 10 bases between them. Per the germline V gene, CDR1 is SQVTM and CDR2 is ANQGSEA. PCR was performed using 60 Vbeta and 13 Jbeta primers. Generated by immunoSEQ multiplex PCR, the TCRdb table keeps only in-frame clones and is missing some. Here the sample spans approximately 160,000 clones, 76% being singletons. What was sequenced was PBMCs. The V and J genes are TRBV29-1 and TRBJ1-2, with a possible D match to TRBD1 (6 bases). The source is a female donor in good health and CMV-seronegative. The CDR3 loop reads CSVEDRGGYGYTF. The DNA for the CDR3 is TGCAGCGTTGAAGATAGGGGGGGGTATGGCTACACCTTC.